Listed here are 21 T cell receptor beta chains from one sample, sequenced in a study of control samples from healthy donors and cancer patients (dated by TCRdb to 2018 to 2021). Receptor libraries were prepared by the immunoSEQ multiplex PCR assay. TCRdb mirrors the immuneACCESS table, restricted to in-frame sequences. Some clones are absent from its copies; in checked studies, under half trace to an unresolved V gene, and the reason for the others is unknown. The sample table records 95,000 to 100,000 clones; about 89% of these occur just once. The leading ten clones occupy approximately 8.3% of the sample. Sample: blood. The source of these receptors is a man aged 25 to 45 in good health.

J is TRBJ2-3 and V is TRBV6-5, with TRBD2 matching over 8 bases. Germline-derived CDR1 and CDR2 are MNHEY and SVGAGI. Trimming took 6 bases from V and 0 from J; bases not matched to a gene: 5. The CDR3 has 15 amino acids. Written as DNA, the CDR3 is TGTGCCAGCAGCACAGCTAGCGGGAGCACAGATACGCAGTATTTT. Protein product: CASSTASGSTDTQYF.

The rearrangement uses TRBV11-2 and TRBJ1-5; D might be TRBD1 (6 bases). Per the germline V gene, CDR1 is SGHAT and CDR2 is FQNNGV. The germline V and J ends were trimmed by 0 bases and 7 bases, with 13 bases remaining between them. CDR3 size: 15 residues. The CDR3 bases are TGTGCCAGCAGCTTAGAACCCGGGGGCGGACAGCCCCAGCATTTT. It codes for CASSLEPGGGQPQHF.

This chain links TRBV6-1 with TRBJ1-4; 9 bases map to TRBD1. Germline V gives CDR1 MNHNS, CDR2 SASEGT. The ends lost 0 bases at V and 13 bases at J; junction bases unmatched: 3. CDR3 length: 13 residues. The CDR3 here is CASSEAGQGSLFF. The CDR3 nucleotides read TGTGCCAGCAGTGAAGCGGGACAGGGCTCACTGTTTTTT.

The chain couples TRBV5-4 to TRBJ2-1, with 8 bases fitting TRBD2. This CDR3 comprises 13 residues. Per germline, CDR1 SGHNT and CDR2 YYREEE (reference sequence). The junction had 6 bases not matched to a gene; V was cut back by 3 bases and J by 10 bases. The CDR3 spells CASSSGLAREQFF. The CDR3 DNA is TGTGCCAGCAGCTCCGGACTAGCCAGAGAGCAGTTCTTC.

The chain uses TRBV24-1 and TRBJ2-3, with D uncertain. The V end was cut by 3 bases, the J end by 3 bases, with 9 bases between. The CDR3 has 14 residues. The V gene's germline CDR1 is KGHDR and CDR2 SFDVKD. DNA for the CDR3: TGTGCCACCAGTGATAAACGATTTACAGATACGCAGTATTTT. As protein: CATSDKRFTDTQYF.

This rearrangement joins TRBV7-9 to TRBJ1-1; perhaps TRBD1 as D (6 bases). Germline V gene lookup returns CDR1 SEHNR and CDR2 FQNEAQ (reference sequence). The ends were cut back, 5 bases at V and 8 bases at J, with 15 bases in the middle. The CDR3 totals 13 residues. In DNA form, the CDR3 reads TGTGCCAGCAGCCTAAGGACAGCAGCAGAAGCTTTCTTT. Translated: CASSLRTAAEAFF. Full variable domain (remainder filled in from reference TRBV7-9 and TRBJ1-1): DTGVSQNPRHKITKRGQNVTFRCDPISEHNRLYWYRQTLGQGPEFLTYFQNEAQLEKSRLLSDRFSAERPKGSFSTLEIQRTEQGDSAMYLCASSLRTAAEAFFGQGTRLTVV.

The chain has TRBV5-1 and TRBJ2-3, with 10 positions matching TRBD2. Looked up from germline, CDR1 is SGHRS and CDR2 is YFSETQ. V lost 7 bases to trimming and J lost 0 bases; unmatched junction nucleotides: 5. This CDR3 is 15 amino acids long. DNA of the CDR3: TGCGCCAGCCGCCCACTAGCGGGGAGCACAGATACGCAGTATTTT. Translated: CASRPLAGSTDTQYF. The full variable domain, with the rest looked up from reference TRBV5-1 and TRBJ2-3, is KAGVTQTPRYLIKTRGQQVTLSCSPISGHRSVSWYQQTPGQGLQFLFEYFSETQRNKGNFPGRFSGRQFSNSRSEMNVSTLELGDSALYLCASRPLAGSTDTQYFGPGTRLTVL.

CDR3 sequence: CASSPGTGYEQYV. In DNA, the CDR3 is TGTGCCAGTAGTCCCGGGACAGGGTACGAGCAGTACGTC. V usage is TRBV19 and J usage is TRBJ2-7; 9 bases match TRBD1. Trimming took 5 bases from V and 4 from J; bases not matched to a gene: 3. The CDR3 contains 13 residues. In germline, CDR1 is LNHDA, CDR2 SQIVND (reference sequence).

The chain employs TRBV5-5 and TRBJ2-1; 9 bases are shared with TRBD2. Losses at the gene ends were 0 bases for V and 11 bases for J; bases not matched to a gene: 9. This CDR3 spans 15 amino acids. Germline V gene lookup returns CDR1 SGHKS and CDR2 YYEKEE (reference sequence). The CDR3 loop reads CASSLEAGGSFQQFF. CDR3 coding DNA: TGTGCCAGCAGCTTGGAAGCGGGAGGTTCGTTTCAGCAGTTCTTC. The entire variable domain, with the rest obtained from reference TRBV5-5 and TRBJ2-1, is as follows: DAGVTQSPTHLIKTRGQQVTLRCSPISGHKSVSWYQQVLGQGPQFIFQYYEKEERGRGNFPDRFSARQFPNYSSELNVNALLLGDSALYLCASSLEAGGSFQQFFGPGTRLTVL.

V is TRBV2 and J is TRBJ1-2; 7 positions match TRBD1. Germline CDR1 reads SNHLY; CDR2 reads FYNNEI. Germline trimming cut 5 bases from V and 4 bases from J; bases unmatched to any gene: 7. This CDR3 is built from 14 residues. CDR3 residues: CASSSTGSTYGYTF. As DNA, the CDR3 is TGTGCCAGCAGTTCGACAGGGTCTACCTATGGCTACACCTTC. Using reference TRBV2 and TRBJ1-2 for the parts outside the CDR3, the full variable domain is EPEVTQTPSHQVTQMGQEVILRCVPISNHLYFYWYRQILGQKVEFLVSFYNNEISEKSEIFDDQFSVERPDGSNFTLKIRSTKLEDSAMYFCASSSTGSTYGYTFGSGTRLTVV.

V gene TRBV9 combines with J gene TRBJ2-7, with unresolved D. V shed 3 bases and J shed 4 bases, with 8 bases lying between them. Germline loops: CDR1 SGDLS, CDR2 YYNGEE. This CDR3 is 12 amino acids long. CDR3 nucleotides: TGTGCCAGCAGCGCTCTATTGTACGAGCAGTACGTC. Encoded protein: CASSALLYEQYV.

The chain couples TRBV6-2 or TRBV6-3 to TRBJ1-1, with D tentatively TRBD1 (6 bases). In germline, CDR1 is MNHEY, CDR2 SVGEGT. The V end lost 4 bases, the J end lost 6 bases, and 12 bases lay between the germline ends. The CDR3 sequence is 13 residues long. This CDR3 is CASSSNRVAEAFF. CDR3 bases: TGTGCCAGCAGTTCAAACAGGGTAGCTGAAGCTTTCTTT.

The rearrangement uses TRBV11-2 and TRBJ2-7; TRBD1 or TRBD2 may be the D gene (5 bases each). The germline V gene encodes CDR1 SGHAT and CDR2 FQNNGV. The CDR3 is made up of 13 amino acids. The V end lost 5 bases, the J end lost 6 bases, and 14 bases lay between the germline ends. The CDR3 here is CASSPRDLSEQYF. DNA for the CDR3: TGTGCCAGCAGCCCCCGGGACCTCAGCGAGCAGTACTTC. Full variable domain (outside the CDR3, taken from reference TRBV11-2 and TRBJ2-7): EAGVAQSPRYKIIEKRQSVAFWCNPISGHATLYWYQQILGQGPKLLIQFQNNGVVDDSQLPKDRFSAERLKGVDSTLKIQPAKLEDSAVYLCASSPRDLSEQYFGPGTRLTVT.

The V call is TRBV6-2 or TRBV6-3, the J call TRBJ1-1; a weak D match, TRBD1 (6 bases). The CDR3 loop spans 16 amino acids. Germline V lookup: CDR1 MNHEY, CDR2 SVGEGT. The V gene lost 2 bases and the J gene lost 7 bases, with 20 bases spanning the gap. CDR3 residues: CASSYPRMRGAGEAFF. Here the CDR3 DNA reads TGTGCCAGCAGTTACCCTCGGATGAGGGGGGCCGGTGAAGCTTTCTTT.

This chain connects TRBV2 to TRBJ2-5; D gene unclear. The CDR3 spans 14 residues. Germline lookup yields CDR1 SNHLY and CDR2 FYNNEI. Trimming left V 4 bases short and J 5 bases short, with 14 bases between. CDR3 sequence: CASSGSGRRETQYF. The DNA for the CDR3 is TGTGCCAGCAGTGGGAGTGGGCGGCGGGAGACCCAGTACTTC.

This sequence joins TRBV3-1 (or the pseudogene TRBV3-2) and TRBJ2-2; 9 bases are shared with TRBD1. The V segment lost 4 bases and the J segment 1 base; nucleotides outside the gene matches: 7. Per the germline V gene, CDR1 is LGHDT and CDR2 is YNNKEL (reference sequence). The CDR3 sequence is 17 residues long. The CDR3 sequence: CASSLTYRGRNTGELFF. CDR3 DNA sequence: TGTGCCAGCAGCCTAACATACAGGGGGCGGAACACCGGGGAGCTGTTTTTT.

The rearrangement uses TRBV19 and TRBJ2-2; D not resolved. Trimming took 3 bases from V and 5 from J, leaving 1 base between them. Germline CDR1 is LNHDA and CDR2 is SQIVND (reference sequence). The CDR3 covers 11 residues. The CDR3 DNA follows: TGTGCCAGTAGTATGACCGGGGAGCTGTTTTTT. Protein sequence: CASSMTGELFF.

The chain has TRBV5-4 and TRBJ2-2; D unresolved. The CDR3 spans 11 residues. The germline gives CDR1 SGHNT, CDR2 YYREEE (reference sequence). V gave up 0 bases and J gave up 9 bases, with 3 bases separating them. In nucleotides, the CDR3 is TGTGCCAGCAGCTTGGGATGGGAGCTGTTTTTT. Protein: CASSLGWELFF.

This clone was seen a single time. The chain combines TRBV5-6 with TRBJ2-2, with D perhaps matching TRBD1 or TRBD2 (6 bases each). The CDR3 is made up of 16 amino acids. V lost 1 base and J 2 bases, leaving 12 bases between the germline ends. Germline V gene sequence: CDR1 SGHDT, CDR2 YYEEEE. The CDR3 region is CASSLSGGRNTGELFF. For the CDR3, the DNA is TGTGCCAGCAGCTTGAGTGGGGGGCGCAACACCGGGGAGCTGTTTTTT.

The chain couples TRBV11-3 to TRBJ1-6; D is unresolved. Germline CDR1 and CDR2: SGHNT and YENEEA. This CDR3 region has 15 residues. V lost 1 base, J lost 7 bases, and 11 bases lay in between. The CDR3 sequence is CASSLGGSGNSPLHF. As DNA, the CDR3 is TGTGCCAGCAGCTTAGGAGGATCGGGCAATTCACCCCTCCACTTT. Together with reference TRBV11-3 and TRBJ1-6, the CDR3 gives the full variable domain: EAGVVQSPRYKIIEKKQPVAFWCNPISGHNTLYWYLQNLGQGPELLIRYENEEAVDDSQLPKDRFSAERLKGVDSTLKIQPAELGDSAVYLCASSLGGSGNSPLHFGNGTRLTVT.

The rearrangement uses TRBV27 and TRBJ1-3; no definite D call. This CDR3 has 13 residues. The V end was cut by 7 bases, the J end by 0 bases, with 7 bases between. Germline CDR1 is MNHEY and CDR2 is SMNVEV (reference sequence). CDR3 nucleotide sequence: TGTGCCAGCAAAAGATCCTCTGGAAACACCATATATTTT. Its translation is CASKRSSGNTIYF.